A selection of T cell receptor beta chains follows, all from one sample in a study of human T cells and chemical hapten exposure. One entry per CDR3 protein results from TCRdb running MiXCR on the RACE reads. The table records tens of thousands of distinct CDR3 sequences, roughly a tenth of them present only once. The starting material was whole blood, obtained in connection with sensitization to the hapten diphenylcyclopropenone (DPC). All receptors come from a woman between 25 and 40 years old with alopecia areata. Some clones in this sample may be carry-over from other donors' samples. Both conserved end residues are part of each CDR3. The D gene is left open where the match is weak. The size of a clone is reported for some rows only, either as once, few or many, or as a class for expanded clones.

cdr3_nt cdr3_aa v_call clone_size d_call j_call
TGTGCCAGCTCGGACATGGGGGGCTTTGAAGCTTTCTTT CASSDMGGFEAFF TRBV18 few . TRBJ1-1
TGTGCCAGCAAACTCGCCGAAGGAGGGGGTTTCACTGAAGCTTTCTTT CASKLAEGGGFTEAFF TRBV4-2 . . TRBJ1-1
TGTGCCAGCAGCCCATCCGGGACTAGCACAGATACGCAGTATTTT CASSPSGTSTDTQYF TRBV2 . . TRBJ2-3
TGCGCCAGCAGCCCCCAGATCGACAGGGGGCCGAACACCTTC CASSPQIDRGPNTF TRBV4-3 few TRBD1 TRBJ1-2
TGCAGCGTTGCCCACGGGGAGACCCAGTACTTC CSVAHGETQYF TRBV29-1 few . TRBJ2-5
TGTGCCAGCAGCTGGAGACAGCTCCAAGAGACCCAGTACTTC CASSWRQLQETQYF TRBV5-5 . . TRBJ2-5
TGCGCCAGCAGCTCAAAGCTATGGCAAAGCGGTGGCTACACCTTC CASSSKLWQSGGYTF TRBV4-3 many . TRBJ1-2
TGTGCCACCAGTGCTGGTTACGAGCAGTACTTC CATSAGYEQYF TRBV24-1 once . TRBJ2-7
TGCGCCAGCAGCCCCTCTGGGGCCAACGTCCTGACTTTC CASSPSGANVLTF TRBV5-1 . . TRBJ2-6
TGTGCCAGCAGCCTCCCAGGGGGGCCATCCTTTAATTCACCCCTCCACTTT CASSLPGGPSFNSPLHF TRBV28 few TRBD1 TRBJ1-6
TGTGCCAGCAGCCAAGATCTCGCAGGAGGAAGTCAGCCCCAGCATTTT CASSQDLAGGSQPQHF TRBV4-2 many . TRBJ1-5
TGCAGTGCTCGATTCCCAGGGGAAGGGGAAAAACTGTTTTTT CSARFPGEGEKLFF TRBV20-1 few . TRBJ1-4
TGCAGTGCTAGAACCGATTCTGGGCCAGATACGCAGTATTTT CSARTDSGPDTQYF TRBV20-1 . . TRBJ2-3
TGTGCCAGCAGTTACGGGCAGGGGGCCGACACTGAAGCTTTCTTT CASSYGQGADTEAFF TRBV6-2/TRBV6-3 few TRBD1 TRBJ1-1
TGTGCCAGCAGTTTAGTAGGGTATGAGCAGTTCTTC CASSLVGYEQFF TRBV12-3/TRBV12-4 few . TRBJ2-1
TGCAGCTCCAGGTCAGGGGTGGGCACAGATACGCAGTATTTT CSSRSGVGTDTQYF TRBV29-1 many . TRBJ2-3
TGTGCCAGCAGTTACGACCAGGGGGCGCGTGGCTACACCTTC CASSYDQGARGYTF TRBV6-5 . TRBD1 TRBJ1-2
TGTGCCAGCATCCGAGACAGGGCGGGTGGAAACACCATATATTTT CASIRDRAGGNTIYF TRBV12-3/TRBV12-4 many TRBD1 TRBJ1-3
TGTGCCAGCAGTTACCTGAGGACGGGTGATGGGGCCAACGTCCTGACTTTC CASSYLRTGDGANVLTF TRBV6-5 many . TRBJ2-6
TGTGCCAGCAGTTCAGAAATTCTAGCGGGGGGGAGCTATGACAATGAGCAGTTCTTC CASSSEILAGGSYDNEQFF TRBV28 few TRBD2 TRBJ2-1
TGCAGCGTTGAAGGTCGGAGGGGGACCTACGAGCAGTACTTC CSVEGRRGTYEQYF TRBV29-1 . . TRBJ2-7
TGCAGTGCTACCCGGAGGCTCGATCAGCCCCAGCATTTT CSATRRLDQPQHF TRBV20-1 many . TRBJ1-5
TGTGCCACCAGCAGAGACTTCAGAAAGCAGTTCTTC CATSRDFRKQFF TRBV15 many . TRBJ2-1
TGCAGTGCTAGCCTTGGACAGGAAAAATATAGCAATCAGCCCCAGCATTTT CSASLGQEKYSNQPQHF TRBV20-1 few TRBD1 TRBJ1-5
TGCAGTGCTAGGTTGACACGGGGCACCTACGAGCAGTACTTC CSARLTRGTYEQYF TRBV20-1 few . TRBJ2-7
TGTGCCAGCAGCGAGAGTTACGTTTCACCCCTCCACTTT CASSESYVSPLHF TRBV11-1 . . TRBJ1-6
TGTGCCTGGAGTATTGCGGGGGGGTTTGGGGGAGATACGCAGTATTTT CAWSIAGGFGGDTQYF TRBV30 . TRBD2 TRBJ2-3
TGTGCCAGCAAAGGGGGCGCAGGGACTGAAGCTTTCTTT CASKGGAGTEAFF TRBV6-2/TRBV6-3 many TRBD1 TRBJ1-1
TGTGCCAGCAGACTCCGACAGGGGATGAACACTGAAGCTTTCTTT CASRLRQGMNTEAFF TRBV12-3/TRBV12-4 many TRBD1 TRBJ1-1
TGTGCCAGCAGCTTCGCCAGAACTCTGACCTTTGGTAATGAAAAACTGTTTTTT CASSFARTLTFGNEKLFF TRBV7-9 few . TRBJ1-4
TGCGCCAGCGGGCGGGGGGGCGCAGATACGCAGTATTTT CASGRGGADTQYF TRBV5-1 few TRBD2 TRBJ2-3
TGTGCCAGCAGTTACCCGAATTCACCCCTCCACTTT CASSYPNSPLHF TRBV6-2/TRBV6-3 few . TRBJ1-6
TGTGCCAGCGAGGACTCCGTCACCTACGAGCAGTACTTC CASEDSVTYEQYF TRBV25-1 . . TRBJ2-7
TGTGCCAGCAGCGTTAGTCTAGCGGGCGGCACAGATACGCAGTATTTT CASSVSLAGGTDTQYF TRBV7-2 many TRBD2 TRBJ2-3
TGTGCCAGCAGTTTGCTATCAGTCAATCAGCCCCAGCATTTT CASSLLSVNQPQHF TRBV12-3/TRBV12-4 few . TRBJ1-5
TGTGCCAGCAGCCCATGGAACTATGGCTACACCTTC CASSPWNYGYTF TRBV12-3/TRBV12-4 many . TRBJ1-2
TGTGCCAGCAGCTCAGCGGGACTCGGTAACATTCAGTACTTC CASSSAGLGNIQYF TRBV11-2 few TRBD2 TRBJ2-4
TGTGCCAGCAGCCAAGGTTGGGACCCACGCTACAATGAGCAGTTCTTC CASSQGWDPRYNEQFF TRBV3-1 . . TRBJ2-1
TGCAGTGCTCGGGACACTCTCTACGAGCAGTACTTC CSARDTLYEQYF TRBV20-1 many . TRBJ2-7
TGCGCCAGCAGCCGATCTCCGGTTGCCGGGTATGACGGGGCCGGGGAGCTGTTTTTT CASSRSPVAGYDGAGELFF TRBV4-1 few . TRBJ2-2
TGCGCCAGCAGCCAAGGACAGGGGACGGCCTACACCTTC CASSQGQGTAYTF TRBV4-1 many TRBD1 TRBJ1-2
TGTGCCAGCAGGGGCCTCTCAGATACGCAGTATTTT CASRGLSDTQYF TRBV7-8 . . TRBJ2-3
TGTGCCACCAGCGGACAGGGGATCACAGATACGCAGTATTTT CATSGQGITDTQYF TRBV24-1 . TRBD1 TRBJ2-3
TGTGCCAGCAGACGATCCGGTGGCCAGTTACGCAATCAGCCCCAGCATTTT CASRRSGGQLRNQPQHF TRBV5-6 . . TRBJ1-5
TGTGCCAGCAGCCAAGAGTTACGGGAGAACACTGAAGCTTTCTTT CASSQELRENTEAFF TRBV14 few . TRBJ1-1
TGTGCCAGCAGTTGGAAAGTTGACAATCAGCCCCAGCATTTT CASSWKVDNQPQHF TRBV6-2/TRBV6-3 many . TRBJ1-5
TGTGCCACCCTACAGGGAGGCTGGGCAGATACGCAGTATTTT CATLQGGWADTQYF TRBV6-2/TRBV6-3 . . TRBJ2-3